The next 17 T cell receptor beta chains were all read from a single sample in a study of blood T cell repertoires in COVID-19 (TCRdb year 2020). Receptor amplification or capture employed the immunoSEQ multiplex PCR assay. Not all clones reach the TCRdb copy of this immuneACCESS table, which keeps in-frame sequences only. Checked studies attribute under half of the gap to unresolved V genes and leave the rest unexplained. Across this sample there are around 200,000 clones, with roughly 88% seen only once. The ten largest clones represent less than 4.5% of the sample. The sample consisted of PBMCs or T cells enriched from blood (not recorded which). The receptors were gathered from a middle-aged woman with acute COVID-19.

This chain uses TRBV25-1 with TRBJ1-5, with D uncertain. V lost 2 bases, J lost 5 bases, and 7 bases lay in between. Per germline, CDR1 MGHDK and CDR2 SYGVNS. The CDR3 covers 13 residues. DNA of the CDR3: TGTGCCAGCAGTGAAGAAGACTATCAGCCCCAGCATTTT. Amino acid sequence: CASSEEDYQPQHF. Drawing the rest from reference TRBV25-1 and TRBJ1-5, the complete variable domain is EADIYQTPRYLVIGTGKKITLECSQTMGHDKMYWYQQDPGMELHLIHYSYGVNSTEKGDLSSESTVSRIRTEHFPLTLESARPSHTSQYLCASSEEDYQPQHFGDGTRLSIL.

This chain joins TRBV7-9 and TRBJ1-2, with D unresolved. Germline values: CDR1 SEHNR, CDR2 FQNEAQ (reference sequence). The V gene lost 5 bases and the J gene lost 2 bases, with 15 bases spanning the gap. The CDR3 totals 15 residues. Here the CDR3 reads CASSLPPAENYGYTF. DNA of the CDR3: TGTGCCAGCAGCCTCCCCCCGGCGGAAAACTATGGCTACACCTTC.

The gene calls are TRBV11-2 and TRBJ2-7, with 7 positions matching TRBD2. Germline lookup yields CDR1 SGHAT and CDR2 FQNNGV. V dropped 1 base and J dropped 2; count of bases not matched to a gene: 11. The CDR3 has 17 amino acids. CDR3 in amino acids: CASSLVIALAATYEQYF. Here the CDR3 DNA reads TGTGCCAGCAGCTTAGTTATCGCCCTAGCGGCGACCTACGAGCAGTACTTC. The full variable domain, in which reference TRBV11-2 and TRBJ2-7 provide the parts outside the CDR3, is EAGVAQSPRYKIIEKRQSVAFWCNPISGHATLYWYQQILGQGPKLLIQFQNNGVVDDSQLPKDRFSAERLKGVDSTLKIQPAKLEDSAVYLCASSLVIALAATYEQYFGPGTRLTVT.

This clone was picked up one time. This CDR3 is also generated by other DNA sequences in the sample. The genes are TRBV27 and TRBJ1-1, with unresolved D. Per germline, CDR1 MNHEY and CDR2 SMNVEV (reference sequence). The CDR3 is 13 amino acids. V shed 2 bases and J shed 2 bases, with 6 bases lying between them. The CDR3 protein is CASSLGRNTEAFF. The CDR3 nucleotides are TGTGCCAGCAGTTTAGGCCGCAACACTGAAGCTTTCTTT.

As to this clone: Germline and junction disagree at one end, which may indicate a read error. The V call is TRBV19, the J call TRBJ1-5; the match to TRBD1 covers 8 bases. Germline loops: CDR1 LNHDA, CDR2 SQIVND (reference sequence). The CDR3 loop spans 15 amino acids. The CDR3 nucleotides read TGTGCCAGTAGTACGTTCAGGGGGCGCGATCAGGCCCAGCATTTT. It specifies CASSTFRGRDQAQHF.

The chain employs TRBV6-4 and TRBJ2-1, with 12 bases that match TRBD2. Germline V gene sequence: CDR1 MRHNA, CDR2 SNTAGT. The ends lost 5 bases at V and 7 bases at J; junction bases unmatched: 9. The CDR3 is made up of 16 amino acids. The DNA for the CDR3 is TGTGCCAGCAGTAGAACTAGCGGGGGGCAGGGGAATGAGCAGTTCTTC. This gives the protein CASSRTSGGQGNEQFF.

The CDR3 DNA sequence: TGTGCCAGCAGCTTAGGACAGGCGAACACCGGGGAGCTGTTTTTT. The encoded protein is CASSLGQANTGELFF. V gene TRBV13 combines with J gene TRBJ2-2, with D possibly being TRBD1 (5 bases). The germline V and J ends were trimmed by 0 bases and 0 bases, with 5 bases remaining between them. This CDR3 spans 15 amino acids. Germline V gives CDR1 PRHDT, CDR2 FYEKMQ (reference sequence).

This rearrangement joins TRBV4-1 to TRBJ1-2; 7 bases fit TRBD1. With V trimmed by 4 bases and J by 7 bases, 9 bases remained unmatched. The CDR3 consists of 14 residues. Germline CDR1 and CDR2: MGHRA and YSYEKL. The CDR3 sequence is CASSPGTALSGYTF. DNA of the CDR3: TGCGCCAGCAGCCCAGGGACAGCTTTGAGTGGCTACACCTTC.

The chain couples TRBV27 to TRBJ1-1; TRBD1 is a possible D gene (6 bases). This CDR3 is built from 13 residues. CDR1 is MNHEY, CDR2 SMNVEV, per germline (reference sequence). The germline V and J ends were trimmed by 2 bases and 5 bases, with 9 bases remaining between them. This chain's CDR3 is CASSLQGFTEAFF. CDR3 DNA: TGTGCCAGCAGTTTACAGGGGTTTACTGAAGCTTTCTTT.

The rearrangement uses TRBV6-6 and TRBJ1-1; 8 bases align to TRBD1. CDR3 length: 15 residues. Looked up from germline, CDR1 is MNHNY and CDR2 is SVGAGI (reference sequence). J lost 1 base, V lost 6 bases, and 7 bases had no gene match. This CDR3 is CASRADGQGNTEAFF. Written as DNA, the CDR3 is TGTGCCAGCAGAGCGGACGGACAGGGGAACACTGAAGCTTTCTTT.

The J gene is TRBJ1-2, the V gene TRBV24-1; 8 nucleotides align to TRBD1. Germline V lookup: CDR1 KGHDR, CDR2 SFDVKD. The CDR3 sequence is 17 residues long. With V trimmed by 0 bases and J by 1 base, 6 bases remained unmatched. The CDR3 spells CATSDLNRGSRNYGYTF. In DNA, the CDR3 is TGTGCCACCAGTGATTTGAACAGGGGGTCCCGTAACTATGGCTACACCTTC.

The rearrangement uses TRBV6-4 and TRBJ1-1, with D tentatively TRBD1 (5 bases). The ends were cut back, 5 bases at V and 5 bases at J, with 12 bases in the middle. Germline V gene data show CDR1 as MRHNA and CDR2 as SNTAGT. This CDR3 is 13 amino acids long. The CDR3 sequence: CASSQGLKTEAFF. CDR3 bases: TGTGCCAGCAGTCAGGGTCTCAAGACTGAAGCTTTCTTT.

This clone was seen only once. The rearrangement uses TRBV5-1 and TRBJ1-1, with 8 bases fitting TRBD1. Unmatched junction bases numbered 3, after V lost 4 bases and J lost 1 base. Per germline, CDR1 SGHRS and CDR2 YFSETQ. The CDR3 has 14 residues. The CDR3 bases are TGCGCCAGCAGCATCCAGGGGGCGAACACTGAAGCTTTCTTT. Translating gives CASSIQGANTEAFF.

The chain recombines TRBV27 with TRBJ2-7, with D tentatively TRBD1 (5 bases). Trimming stripped 3 bases from V and 4 bases from J, with 13 bases between. The CDR3 contains 14 residues. Germline CDR1 and CDR2: MNHEY and SMNVEV (reference sequence). The chain's CDR3 is CASSFRGTLYEQYF. CDR3 coding DNA: TGTGCCAGCAGTTTTAGGGGTACCCTATACGAGCAGTACTTC.

In this sample, this clone turned up once. The gene calls are TRBV10-3 and TRBJ1-3; D is perhaps TRBD1 (6 bases). The CDR3 sequence is 18 residues long. Trimming took off 4 bases at V and 4 bases at J, with 23 bases between the two ends. Germline V gives CDR1 ENHRY, CDR2 SYGVKD. The CDR3 reads CAISGRGGHAGEGNTIYF. CDR3 sequence (DNA): TGTGCCATCAGTGGTAGAGGGGGACATGCAGGGGAAGGAAACACCATATATTTT.

The V and J genes are TRBV10-3 and TRBJ2-1, with TRBD2 matching 11 bases. The V segment lost 6 bases and the J segment 3 bases; nucleotides outside the gene matches: 4. The CDR3 totals 15 residues. Germline CDR1 reads ENHRY; CDR2 reads SYGVKD. CDR3 coding DNA: TGTGCCATCAGAGATAGCGGGGGGGACTACAATGAGCAGTTCTTC. Amino acid sequence: CAIRDSGGDYNEQFF.

V and J are TRBV6-5 and TRBJ2-5, with 7 positions matching TRBD2. The CDR3 loop spans 15 amino acids. The V and J ends lost 7 bases and 2 bases, in that order; junction bases with no gene match: 10. The germline V gene encodes CDR1 MNHEY and CDR2 SVGAGI. The CDR3 here is CASKTWGGRQETQYF. CDR3 coding DNA: TGTGCCAGCAAGACCTGGGGGGGTCGACAAGAGACCCAGTACTTC.